The next 5 T cell receptor beta chains were all read from a single sample in a study of blood T cell repertoires in COVID-19. Sequenced by immunoSEQ multiplex PCR; TCRdb stores in-frame clones only, minus some. Here the sample spans some 200,000 clones, approximately 79% being singletons. The source material was peripheral blood. These receptors were taken from a woman aged 70-85 years with acute or convalescent COVID-19.

The CDR3, as DNA: TGTGCCAGCAGTTTTTGGGGCCAGAACTACGAGCAGTACTTC. This encodes CASSFWGQNYEQYF. The chain has TRBV27 and TRBJ2-7; a possible D gene is TRBD1 (5 bases). With 3 bases removed from V and 3 bases from J, the gap between germline ends came to 12 bases. The germline V gene has CDR1 MNHEY and CDR2 SMNVEV (reference sequence). The CDR3 has 14 residues.

The gene calls are TRBV7-3 and TRBJ2-3; D is unclear. The CDR3 loop spans 15 amino acids. CDR1 SGHTA and CDR2 FQGTGA come from the germline V gene. Trimming left V 1 base short and J 2 bases short, with 10 bases between. CDR3 bases: TGTGCCAGCAGCTTAATGGGCTCAACCACAGATACGCAGTATTTT. It specifies CASSLMGSTTDTQYF.

This chain connects TRBV28 to TRBJ1-2; D is possibly TRBD1 (5 bases). From germline, CDR1 is MDHEN and CDR2 SYDVKM. V shed 5 bases and J shed 7 bases, with 17 bases lying between them. The CDR3 is made up of 14 amino acids. CDR3 sequence: CASSPPVGRSGYTF. The CDR3 DNA sequence: TGTGCCAGCAGTCCTCCGGTGGGGCGCTCTGGCTACACCTTC.

The chain has TRBV5-1 and TRBJ2-1; 8 bases line up with TRBD2. The V and J ends lost 4 bases and 10 bases, in that order; junction bases with no gene match: 10. The CDR3 consists of 14 residues. Germline lookup yields CDR1 SGHRS and CDR2 YFSETQ. DNA for the CDR3: TGCGCCAGCAGCATTGATCTCACTAGCGGAGAGCAGTTCTTC. Its translation is CASSIDLTSGEQFF.

This chain joins TRBV6-6 and TRBJ1-1; D might be TRBD1 (5 bases). The V gene's germline CDR1 is MNHNY and CDR2 SVGAGI (reference sequence). This CDR3 region has 15 residues. The V end was cut by 7 bases, the J end by 4 bases, with 19 bases between. The chain's CDR3 is CASIKAIGETTEAFF. The CDR3 bases are TGTGCCAGCATCAAAGCGATAGGGGAAACCACTGAAGCTTTCTTT.